This is a list of T cell receptor beta chains from one sample in a study of neurological immune-mediated disorders. TCRdb itself ran the 5' RACE reads through MiXCR, one entry per CDR3 protein. The sample carries some 78,000 distinct CDR3 sequences, 5% to 5.5% recorded once. The sequenced sample consisted of PBMCs. The source is a woman aged 25 to 45 with multiple sclerosis. Both conserved end residues are part of each CDR3. The D gene is left open where the match is weak. Clone size, where shown, is once, few, many, or a class for clones that have expanded.

j_gene,d_gene,abundance,v_gene,CDR3aa,CDR3nt
TRBJ1-1,.,many,TRBV14,CASSQERYTEAFF,TGTGCCAGCAGCCAAGAAAGGTATACTGAAGCTTTCTTT
TRBJ2-2,.,few,TRBV5-5,CASSLEPSARTGELFF,TGTGCCAGCAGCTTGGAACCGTCGGCTAGGACCGGGGAGCTGTTTTTT
TRBJ2-1,TRBD2,many,TRBV14,CASSQRGSSYNEQFF,TGTGCCAGCAGCCAACGCGGGAGCTCCTACAATGAGCAGTTCTTC
TRBJ1-6,TRBD1,.,TRBV7-9,CASSLAGTGNSTLNF,TGTGCCAGCAGCTTAGCAGGGACAGGGAATTCAACCCTCAACTTT
TRBJ1-1,.,few,TRBV5-1,CASSNNQNTEAFF,TGCGCCAGCAGCAACAACCAAAACACTGAAGCTTTCTTT
TRBJ2-5,TRBD2,few,TRBV12-3/TRBV12-4,CASRLAGEETQYF,TGTGCCAGCAGACTAGCGGGGGAAGAGACCCAGTACTTC
TRBJ2-1,.,few,TRBV5-1,CASSRSEIPSYNEQFF,TGCGCCAGCAGCCGGTCAGAAATTCCCTCCTACAATGAGCAGTTCTTC
TRBJ2-4,.,.,TRBV12-3/TRBV12-4,CASSFTAKNIQYF,TGTGCCAGCAGTTTTACAGCGAAAAACATTCAGTACTTC
TRBJ2-5,TRBD2,many,TRBV28,CASSSGTSGVEETQYF,TGTGCCAGCAGTTCAGGGACTAGCGGGGTAGAAGAGACCCAGTACTTC
TRBJ1-3,.,many,TRBV12-3/TRBV12-4,CASTIGAGNTIYF,TGTGCCAGCACCATCGGGGCTGGAAACACCATATATTTT
TRBJ2-1,TRBD2,many,TRBV12-3/TRBV12-4,CASSKVLAGGQDEQFF,TGTGCCAGCAGTAAAGTCCTAGCGGGGGGGCAGGATGAGCAGTTCTTC
TRBJ2-1,.,.,TRBV5-1,CASGPRTISANEQFF,TGCGCCAGCGGCCCTAGGACTATCAGCGCCAATGAGCAGTTCTTC
TRBJ1-1,.,.,TRBV13,CASSLRAEAFF,TGTGCCAGCAGCTTAAGGGCTGAAGCTTTCTTT
TRBJ2-2,.,.,TRBV14,CASSLGPKLFF,TGTGCCAGCAGCCTTGGACCGAAGCTGTTTTTT
TRBJ2-1,.,many,TRBV20-1,CSARDPQRMAYNEQFF,TGCAGTGCTAGAGATCCCCAGCGGATGGCCTACAATGAGCAGTTCTTC
TRBJ2-7,TRBD2,many,TRBV20-1,CSALVAGSYEQYF,TGCAGTGCTTTAGTAGCGGGGAGCTACGAGCAGTACTTC
TRBJ1-4,.,many,TRBV5-5,CASSFGTTNEKLFF,TGTGCCAGCAGCTTCGGGACTACTAATGAAAAACTGTTTTTT
TRBJ1-1,.,few,TRBV5-1,CASSLAQENTEAFF,TGCGCCAGCAGCTTGGCACAGGAGAACACTGAAGCTTTCTTT
TRBJ2-7,.,many,TRBV7-9,CASSLGHQNYEQYF,TGTGCCAGCAGCTTAGGACACCAAAACTACGAGCAGTACTTC
TRBJ2-3,TRBD2,many,TRBV20-1,CSARSAGGPDTQYF,TGCAGTGCTAGATCAGCGGGGGGGCCAGATACGCAGTATTTT
TRBJ2-3,.,many,TRBV20-1,CSASDGSSTDTQYF,TGCAGTGCTTCGGACGGTTCTAGCACAGATACGCAGTATTTT
TRBJ1-2,.,many,TRBV6-5,CASSYSTGSRVYGYTF,TGTGCCAGCAGTTACTCAACAGGGTCAAGGGTTTATGGCTACACCTTC
TRBJ1-2,.,many,TRBV20-1,CSARPNLQGGSGYTF,TGCAGTGCTAGGCCCAACCTACAGGGCGGCAGCGGCTACACCTTC